Below are 3 T cell receptor beta chains sequenced from a single sample in a study of shared clonotypes between healthy human individuals. Some clones are missing from TCRdb's copy, which holds only in-frame ones; the method was immunoSEQ multiplex PCR. This table has 2 million to 2.5 million clones, roughly 90% appearing once. The sequencing input was naive CD4+ T cells from PBMCs. Subset indicated: CD45RA+ positively selected. These receptors were collected from a man between 18 and 35 years old in good health. Some clones in this sample may be carry-over from other donors' samples.

V usage is TRBV9 and J usage is TRBJ1-3; D not resolved. Trimming removed 1 base from V and 2 bases from J, with 13 bases in between. Germline values: CDR1 SGDLS, CDR2 YYNGEE. The CDR3 is 16 residues long. The CDR3 protein is CASSVLPTNAGNTIYF. The DNA of the CDR3 is TGTGCCAGCAGCGTACTGCCGACGAATGCTGGAAACACCATATATTTT.

For this clone: Other DNA sequences in the sample encode the same CDR3. This chain joins TRBV28 and TRBJ2-7; D unclear. Germline V gene data show CDR1 as MDHEN and CDR2 as SYDVKM. V was pared by 5 bases and J by 2 bases, with 4 bases between. CDR3 length: 11 residues. The CDR3 spells CASSLTYEQYF. The CDR3 nucleotides are TGTGCCAGCAGTCTCACCTACGAGCAGTACTTC.

Regarding this clone: Other DNA sequences of this sample code for an identical CDR3. V gene TRBV2 combines with J gene TRBJ2-1; no clear D gene. The CDR3 loop spans 11 amino acids. The germline V and J ends were trimmed by 7 bases and 4 bases, with 5 bases remaining between them. The germline V gene encodes CDR1 SNHLY and CDR2 FYNNEI. CDR3 sequence reads: CASIGYNEQFF. CDR3 nucleotide sequence: TGTGCCAGCATAGGGTACAATGAGCAGTTCTTC.